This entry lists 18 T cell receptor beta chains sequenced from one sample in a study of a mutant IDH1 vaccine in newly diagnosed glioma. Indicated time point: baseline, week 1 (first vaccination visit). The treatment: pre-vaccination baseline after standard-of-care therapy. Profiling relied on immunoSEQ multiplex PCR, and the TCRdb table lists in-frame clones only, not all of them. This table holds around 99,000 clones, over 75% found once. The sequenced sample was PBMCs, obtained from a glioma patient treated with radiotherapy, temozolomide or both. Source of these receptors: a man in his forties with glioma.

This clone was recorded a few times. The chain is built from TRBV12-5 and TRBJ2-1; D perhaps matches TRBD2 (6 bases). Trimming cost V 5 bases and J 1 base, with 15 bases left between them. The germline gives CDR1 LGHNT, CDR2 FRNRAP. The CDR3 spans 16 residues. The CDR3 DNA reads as TGTGCTAGTGGTACGGGACTTTCCAAATCCTACAATGAGCAGTTCTTC. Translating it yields CASGTGLSKSYNEQFF.

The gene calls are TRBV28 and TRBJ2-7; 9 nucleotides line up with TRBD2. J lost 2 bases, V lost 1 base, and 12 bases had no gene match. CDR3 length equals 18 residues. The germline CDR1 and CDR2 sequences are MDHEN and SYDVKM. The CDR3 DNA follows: TGTGCCAGCAGTTTATTATCGCGGTCACTAGCGGGCGCCTACGAGCAGTACTTC. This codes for CASSLLSRSLAGAYEQYF.

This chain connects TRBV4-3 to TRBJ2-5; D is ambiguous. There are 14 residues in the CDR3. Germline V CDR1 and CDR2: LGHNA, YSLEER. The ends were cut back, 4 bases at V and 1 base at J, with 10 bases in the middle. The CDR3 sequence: CASSRHLGQETQYF. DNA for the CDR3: TGCGCCAGCAGCCGACATCTGGGCCAAGAGACCCAGTACTTC.

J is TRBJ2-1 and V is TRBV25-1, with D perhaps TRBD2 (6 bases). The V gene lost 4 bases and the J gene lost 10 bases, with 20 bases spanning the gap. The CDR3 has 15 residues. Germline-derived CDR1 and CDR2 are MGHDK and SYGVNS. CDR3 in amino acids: CASSVPGLPVGEQFF. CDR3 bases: TGTGCCAGCAGTGTCCCGGGACTCCCCGTTGGGGAGCAGTTCTTC.

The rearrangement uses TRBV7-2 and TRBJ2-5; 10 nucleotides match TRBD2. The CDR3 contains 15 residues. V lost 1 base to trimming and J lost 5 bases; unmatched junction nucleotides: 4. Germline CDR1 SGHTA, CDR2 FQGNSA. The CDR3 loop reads CASSLVAGGGETQYF. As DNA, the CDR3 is TGTGCCAGCAGCTTAGTAGCGGGAGGTGGGGAGACCCAGTACTTC.

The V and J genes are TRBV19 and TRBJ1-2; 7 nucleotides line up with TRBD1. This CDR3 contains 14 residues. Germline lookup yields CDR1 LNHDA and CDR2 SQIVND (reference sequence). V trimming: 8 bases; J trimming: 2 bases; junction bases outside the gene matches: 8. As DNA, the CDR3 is TGTGCCAGTTCGACAGGGAGCACGAACTATGGCTACACCTTC. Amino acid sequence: CASSTGSTNYGYTF.

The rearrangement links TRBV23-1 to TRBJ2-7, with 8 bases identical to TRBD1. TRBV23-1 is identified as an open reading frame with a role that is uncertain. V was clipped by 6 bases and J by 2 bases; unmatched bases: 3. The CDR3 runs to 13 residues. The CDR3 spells CASRDRDTYEQYF. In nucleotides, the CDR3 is TGCGCCAGCAGGGACAGGGATACCTACGAGCAGTACTTC.

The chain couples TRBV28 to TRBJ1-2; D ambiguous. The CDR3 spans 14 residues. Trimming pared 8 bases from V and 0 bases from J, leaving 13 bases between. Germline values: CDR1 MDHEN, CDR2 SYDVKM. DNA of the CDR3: TGTGCCAGCCAGAGACACACCACTAACTATGGCTACACCTTC. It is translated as CASQRHTTNYGYTF.

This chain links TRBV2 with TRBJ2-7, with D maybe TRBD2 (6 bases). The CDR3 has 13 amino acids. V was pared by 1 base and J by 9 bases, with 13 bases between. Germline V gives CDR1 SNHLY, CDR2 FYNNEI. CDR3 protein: CASSEGGGQVQYF. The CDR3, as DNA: TGTGCCAGCAGTGAAGGTGGAGGGCAGGTGCAGTACTTC.

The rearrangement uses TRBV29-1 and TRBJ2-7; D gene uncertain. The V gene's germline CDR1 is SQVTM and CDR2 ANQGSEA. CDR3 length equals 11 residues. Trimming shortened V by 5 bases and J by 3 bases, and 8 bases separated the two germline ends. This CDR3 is CSVQASYEQYF. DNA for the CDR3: TGCAGCGTTCAGGCTAGCTACGAGCAGTACTTC.

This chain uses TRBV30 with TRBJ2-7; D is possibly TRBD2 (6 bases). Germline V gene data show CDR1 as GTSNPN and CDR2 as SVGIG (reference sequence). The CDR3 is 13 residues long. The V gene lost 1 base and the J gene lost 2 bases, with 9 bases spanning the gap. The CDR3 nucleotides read TGTGCCTGGAGTGGGAGGGATCCCTACGAGCAGTACTTC. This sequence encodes CAWSGRDPYEQYF.

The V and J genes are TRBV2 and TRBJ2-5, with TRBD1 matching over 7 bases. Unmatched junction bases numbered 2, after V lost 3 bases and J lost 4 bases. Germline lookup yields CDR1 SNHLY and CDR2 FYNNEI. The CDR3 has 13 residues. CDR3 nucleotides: TGTGCCAGCAGTGAGAGGGGGCGAGAGACCCAGTACTTC. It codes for CASSERGRETQYF.

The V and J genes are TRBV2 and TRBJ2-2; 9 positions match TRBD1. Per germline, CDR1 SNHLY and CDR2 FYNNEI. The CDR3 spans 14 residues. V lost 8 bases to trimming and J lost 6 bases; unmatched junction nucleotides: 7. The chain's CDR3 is CASGRDRVAGELFF. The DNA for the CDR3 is TGTGCCAGCGGCCGGGACAGGGTGGCCGGGGAGCTGTTTTTT.

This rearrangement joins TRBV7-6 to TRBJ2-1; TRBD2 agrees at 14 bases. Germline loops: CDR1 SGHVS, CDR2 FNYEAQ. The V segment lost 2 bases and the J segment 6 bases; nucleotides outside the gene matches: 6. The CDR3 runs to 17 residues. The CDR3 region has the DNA TGTGCCAGCAGCTTAAGACTAGCGGGAGGGCTAGGCAATGAGCAGTTCTTC. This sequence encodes CASSLRLAGGLGNEQFF.

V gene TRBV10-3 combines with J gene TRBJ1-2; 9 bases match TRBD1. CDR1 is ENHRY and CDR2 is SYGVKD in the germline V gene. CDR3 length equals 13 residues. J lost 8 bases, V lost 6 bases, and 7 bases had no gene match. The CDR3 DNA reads TGTGCCATCAGCCTCGGGACAGGGAACGGCTACACCTTC. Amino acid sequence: CAISLGTGNGYTF.

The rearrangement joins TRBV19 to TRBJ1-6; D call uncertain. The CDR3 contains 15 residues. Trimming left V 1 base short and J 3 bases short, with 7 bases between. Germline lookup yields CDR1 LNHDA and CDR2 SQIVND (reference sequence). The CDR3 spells CASSIVGVYNSPLHF. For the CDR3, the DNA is TGTGCCAGTAGTATAGTCGGTGTCTATAATTCACCCCTCCACTTT.

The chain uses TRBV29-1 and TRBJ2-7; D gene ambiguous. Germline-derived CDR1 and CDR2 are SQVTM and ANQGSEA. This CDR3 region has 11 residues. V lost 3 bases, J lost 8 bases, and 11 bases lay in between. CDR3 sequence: CSVELVRKQYF. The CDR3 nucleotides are TGCAGCGTTGAGCTGGTGCGCAAGCAGTACTTC.

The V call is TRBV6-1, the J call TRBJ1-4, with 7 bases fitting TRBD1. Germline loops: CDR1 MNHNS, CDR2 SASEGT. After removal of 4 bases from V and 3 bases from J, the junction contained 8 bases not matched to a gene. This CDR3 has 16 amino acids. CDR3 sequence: CASSVIVQGSNEKLFF. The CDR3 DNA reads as TGTGCCAGCAGTGTAATTGTACAGGGGTCTAATGAAAAACTGTTTTTT.